This TCR beta chain was recovered during a study of blood T cells in healthy people across ages. About the research overall: There was about one barcoded beta molecule captured by template switching per two T cells.

The second PCR ran roughly 6 to 12 cycles with a sample-barcoded 5' primer and J-beta primers. Each CDR3 protein is one row after TCRdb ran MiXCR on the 5' RACE reads. Among around 1.5 million distinct CDR3 sequences listed, 30% to 40% were seen once. The ends were cut back, 0 bases at V and 0 bases at J, with 22 bases in the middle. The CDR3 spans 20 residues. Remarks on this clonotype: Its antigen is undetermined.

General study findings and limits: Estimated diversity across one million T cells was deemed an underestimate.

The receptor was isolated from a woman aged 25 to 39 in good health. This sequence joins TRBV12-3 or TRBV12-4 and TRBJ2-3; maybe TRBD2 (5 bases). The sample comprised blood. CDR3 DNA sequence: TGTGCCAGCAGTTTAGCGCGCGGGCTCATAACAGACCCTAGCACAGATACGCAGTATTTT. Translated: CASSLARGLITDPSTDTQYF.